Following are 26 T cell receptor beta chains from one sample sequenced in a study of blood T cell repertoires in COVID-19. Generated by immunoSEQ multiplex PCR, the TCRdb table keeps only in-frame clones and is missing some. The table records under 65,000 clones, about nine tenths of them present only once. The sample consisted of peripheral blood. Receptor source: a human donor in a cohort sampled during active COVID-19.

This chain joins TRBV24-1 and TRBJ2-5; TRBD1 matches 8 bases. The CDR3 consists of 17 residues. The ends lost 2 bases at V and 1 base at J; junction bases unmatched: 8. Germline CDR1 is KGHDR and CDR2 is SFDVKD. The CDR3 region is CATSDWGTGDIQETQYF. The CDR3, as DNA: TGTGCCACCAGTGATTGGGGGACAGGAGATATCCAAGAGACCCAGTACTTC.

The chain is built from TRBV30 and TRBJ1-1; 12 nucleotides align to TRBD1. In germline, CDR1 is GTSNPN, CDR2 SVGIG (reference sequence). With 2 bases clipped from V and 4 bases from J, the junction kept 2 bases outside the gene matches. The CDR3 is 14 amino acids. CDR3 DNA: TGTGCCTGGAGTAGGGACAGGGGGCTCACTGAAGCTTTCTTT. Protein product: CAWSRDRGLTEAFF.

This chain uses TRBV6-2 or TRBV6-3 with TRBJ2-7; D gene uncertain. Germline assignment: CDR1 MNHEY and CDR2 SVGEGT. This CDR3 region has 14 residues. Trimming took off 3 bases at V and 5 bases at J, with 14 bases between the two ends. The CDR3 sequence: CASSYVAEWDEQYF. The CDR3 DNA follows: TGTGCCAGCAGTTATGTAGCTGAGTGGGACGAGCAGTACTTC.

V and J are TRBV19 and TRBJ2-7, with D possibly TRBD1 on 6 matching bases. The germline V and J ends were trimmed by 7 bases and 0 bases, with 22 bases remaining between them. Germline values: CDR1 LNHDA, CDR2 SQIVND (reference sequence). The CDR3 sequence is 17 residues long. The CDR3 coding sequence is TGTGCCAGTAAAGGGCGAGGTCCCCAGGGGTCCTCCTACGAGCAGTACTTC. Its translation is CASKGRGPQGSSYEQYF.

The J gene is TRBJ1-3, the V gene TRBV25-1, with 7 bases matching TRBD1. This CDR3 comprises 16 residues. Per germline, CDR1 MGHDK and CDR2 SYGVNS. The J segment lost 1 base and the V segment lost 1 base, leaving 4 bases of the junction unmatched. CDR3 loop: CASSEFGTASGNTIYF. The CDR3 DNA reads TGTGCCAGCAGTGAATTCGGGACAGCATCTGGAAACACCATATATTTT.

The rearrangement joins TRBV7-2 to TRBJ2-5; unclear D gene. V dropped 1 base and J dropped 4 bases, with 4 bases sitting between them. CDR3 length: 12 amino acids. The germline V gene has CDR1 SGHTA and CDR2 FQGNSA. The CDR3 loop reads CASSLGLETQYF. CDR3 coding DNA: TGTGCCAGCAGCTTAGGGCTAGAGACCCAGTACTTC.

This sequence joins TRBV7-3 and TRBJ2-5; TRBD1 is a possible D gene (7 bases). V gave up 2 bases and J gave up 4 bases, with 17 bases separating them. Per germline, CDR1 SGHTA and CDR2 FQGTGA. The CDR3 spans 16 residues. The chain's CDR3 is CASSLAGQSVSETQYF. The CDR3 DNA reads as TGTGCCAGCAGCTTAGCGGGACAGTCCGTCTCAGAGACCCAGTACTTC.

This chain connects TRBV5-1 to TRBJ1-5; 10 positions agree with TRBD1. V lost 3 bases to trimming and J lost 0 bases; unmatched junction nucleotides: 12. CDR1 and CDR2 (germline): SGHRS, YFSETQ. The CDR3 is 19 residues long. CDR3 region: CASSWGPGQGSYSNQPQHF. The DNA of the CDR3 is TGCGCCAGCAGCTGGGGCCCGGGACAGGGGTCTTATAGCAATCAGCCCCAGCATTTT.

The CDR3 loop reads CASSLVASGYEQYF. CDR3 in DNA: TGTGCCAGCAGCTTAGTGGCCAGCGGGTACGAGCAGTACTTC. This chain uses TRBV7-2 with TRBJ2-7, with D maybe TRBD2 (6 bases). This CDR3 spans 14 amino acids. V was clipped by 1 base and J by 4 bases, with 11 bases between them. CDR1 SGHTA and CDR2 FQGNSA come from the germline V gene.

By share, this clone counts as medium-sized. In the same sample, other DNA sequences code for this CDR3. The CDR3 region is CASSFFPGELFF. Here the CDR3 DNA reads TGTGCCAGCAGTTTCTTTCCCGGGGAGCTGTTTTTT. The rearrangement joins TRBV12-3 or TRBV12-4 to TRBJ2-2; D gene uncertain. This CDR3 is 12 amino acids long. The ends were cut back, 3 bases at V and 6 bases at J, with 5 bases in the middle.

This clone was recorded once. The chain couples TRBV6-6 to TRBJ2-7; 8 nucleotides match TRBD2. This CDR3 spans 14 amino acids. The J segment lost 1 base and the V segment lost 4 bases, leaving 3 bases of the junction unmatched. Germline-derived CDR1 and CDR2 are MNHNY and SVGAGI (reference sequence). CDR3 coding DNA: TGTGCCAGCAGTTCCCAGCGGGAGTCCTACGAGCAGTACTTC. Amino acids: CASSSQRESYEQYF.

This chain uses TRBV5-1 with TRBJ1-5, with 12 bases aligning to TRBD1. The CDR3 contains 15 residues. V lost 4 bases and J lost 6; bases outside the gene matches: 5. Germline-derived CDR1 and CDR2 are SGHRS and YFSETQ. Here the CDR3 reads CASSEGQGAGQPQHF. The CDR3 DNA is TGCGCCAGCAGCGAGGGACAGGGGGCAGGTCAGCCCCAGCATTTT. The whole variable domain, filled in from reference TRBV5-1 and TRBJ1-5, reads KAGVTQTPRYLIKTRGQQVTLSCSPISGHRSVSWYQQTPGQGLQFLFEYFSETQRNKGNFPGRFSGRQFSNSRSEMNVSTLELGDSALYLCASSEGQGAGQPQHFGDGTRLSIL.

J is TRBJ1-1 and V is TRBV19; a weak D match, TRBD1 (6 bases). Trimming took off 6 bases at V and 4 bases at J, with 18 bases between the two ends. Germline CDR1 reads LNHDA; CDR2 reads SQIVND (reference sequence). This CDR3 spans 15 amino acids. CDR3 DNA sequence: TGTGCCAGTAGATCCTCCCCAGGGGTGAGCACTGAAGCTTTCTTT. Amino acids: CASRSSPGVSTEAFF.

The CDR3 reads CASSESSGRSYNEQFF. The CDR3 nucleotides are TGTGCCAGCAGTGAGTCTAGCGGGCGCTCCTACAATGAGCAGTTCTTC. This chain connects TRBV2 to TRBJ2-1; 8 bases agree with TRBD2. In germline, CDR1 is SNHLY, CDR2 FYNNEI. Unmatched junction bases numbered 4, after V lost 3 bases and J lost 0 bases. This CDR3 has 16 amino acids. Using reference TRBV2 and TRBJ2-1 for the parts outside the CDR3, the full variable domain is EPEVTQTPSHQVTQMGQEVILRCVPISNHLYFYWYRQILGQKVEFLVSFYNNEISEKSEIFDDQFSVERPDGSNFTLKIRSTKLEDSAMYFCASSESSGRSYNEQFFGPGTRLTVL.

The chain carries TRBV19 and TRBJ1-1; TRBD1 matches 7 bases. Per germline, CDR1 LNHDA and CDR2 SQIVND (reference sequence). Trimming at V came to 4 bases and at J to 4 bases, leaving 12 bases not matched to a gene. The CDR3 is 16 amino acids. The CDR3 loop is CASSKTGYVRVTEAFF. The CDR3 bases are TGTGCCAGTAGTAAGACAGGGTATGTGCGTGTCACTGAAGCTTTCTTT.

The chain employs TRBV2 and TRBJ1-1; no clear D. V lost 5 bases and J 2 bases, leaving 9 bases between the germline ends. Per the germline V gene, CDR1 is SNHLY and CDR2 is FYNNEI. The CDR3 runs 13 residues. CDR3 nucleotides: TGTGCCAGCAGTCAAGGGCCAAACACTGAAGCTTTCTTT. Translation: CASSQGPNTEAFF.

The chain is built from TRBV11-2 and TRBJ2-4, with 7 positions matching TRBD2. Trimming at V came to 0 bases and at J to 0 bases, leaving 11 bases not matched to a gene. Germline V gene data show CDR1 as SGHAT and CDR2 as FQNNGV. CDR3 length: 19 residues. CDR3: CASSLDSARDYVAKNIQYF. In DNA form, the CDR3 reads TGTGCCAGCAGCTTAGATTCGGCCAGGGACTATGTAGCCAAAAACATTCAGTACTTC.

The J gene is TRBJ2-1, the V gene TRBV19; weak D call: TRBD1 (6 bases). V was trimmed by 4 bases and J by 8 bases, leaving 18 bases between them. The V gene's germline CDR1 is LNHDA and CDR2 SQIVND (reference sequence). The CDR3 spans 15 residues. The chain's CDR3 is CASSTGWQGSHEQFF. For the CDR3, the DNA is TGTGCCAGTAGTACGGGTTGGCAGGGGAGCCATGAGCAGTTCTTC. The whole variable domain, filled in from reference TRBV19 and TRBJ2-1, reads DGGITQSPKYLFRKEGQNVTLSCEQNLNHDAMYWYRQDPGQGLRLIYYSQIVNDFQKGDIAEGYSVSREKKESFPLTVTSAQKNPTAFYLCASSTGWQGSHEQFFGPGTRLTVL.

The chain combines TRBV5-1 with TRBJ2-5; 10 positions match TRBD2. Germline-derived CDR1 and CDR2 are SGHRS and YFSETQ. The V gene end was trimmed by 3 bases and the J gene end by 4 bases; junction bases not matched to a gene: 6. This CDR3 is 15 amino acids long. CDR3 bases: TGCGCCAGCAGCTATGTAGCGGGAGGTTCAGAGACCCAGTACTTC. This sequence encodes CASSYVAGGSETQYF.

This sequence joins TRBV7-3 and TRBJ2-1, with D possibly being TRBD2 (6 bases). Germline V gene sequence: CDR1 SGHTA, CDR2 FQGTGA. V was pared by 8 bases and J by 0 bases, with 14 bases between. This CDR3 comprises 15 residues. CDR3 protein: CASDRERASYNEQFF. The CDR3 DNA reads TGTGCCAGCGACCGAGAGCGGGCCTCCTACAATGAGCAGTTCTTC. Filled out from reference TRBV7-3 and TRBJ2-1, the complete variable domain reads GAGVSQTPSNKVTEKGKYVELRCDPISGHTALYWYRQSLGQGPEFLIYFQGTGAADDSGLPNDRFFAVRPEGSVSTLKIQRTERGDSAVYLCASDRERASYNEQFFGPGTRLTVL.

This chain uses TRBV28 with TRBJ2-2; tentative D call: TRBD1 (6 bases). Between the trimmed V and J ends, which lost 5 bases and 0 bases, there was a span of 19 bases. Germline lookup yields CDR1 MDHEN and CDR2 SYDVKM. This CDR3 is 18 amino acids long. CDR3 amino acids: CASSLPWTVLANTGELFF. The DNA for the CDR3 is TGTGCCAGCAGTCTCCCCTGGACAGTCCTCGCGAACACCGGGGAGCTGTTTTTT.

V and J are TRBV18 and TRBJ1-2; TRBD1 matches at 10 bases. The CDR3 has 15 amino acids. After removal of 3 bases from V and 4 bases from J, the junction contained 5 bases not matched to a gene. Germline loops: CDR1 KGHSH, CDR2 LQKENI. CDR3 loop: CASSPGQGGPYGYTF. CDR3 in DNA: TGTGCCAGCTCACCTGGACAGGGGGGTCCCTATGGCTACACCTTC.

The count of this clone is one. This sequence joins TRBV5-1 and TRBJ1-2, with D uncertain. Trimming removed 4 bases from V and 3 bases from J, with 13 bases in between. Germline CDR1 reads SGHRS; CDR2 reads YFSETQ. CDR3 size: 14 residues. In DNA form, the CDR3 reads TGCGCCAGCAGCCACCACACCGTGGACTATGGCTACACCTTC. Its translation: CASSHHTVDYGYTF.

The chain has TRBV4-1 and TRBJ2-1; 7 nucleotides align to TRBD2. In germline, CDR1 is MGHRA, CDR2 YSYEKL. This CDR3 is 15 amino acids long. The V and J ends lost 4 bases and 6 bases, in that order; junction bases with no gene match: 9. The DNA of the CDR3 is TGCGCCAGCAGCCCCACGACTAGCAGGAGCAATGAGCAGTTCTTC. It translates to CASSPTTSRSNEQFF.

The rearrangement links TRBV6-1 to TRBJ2-5; possible D gene TRBD1, 5 bases. This CDR3 spans 17 amino acids. The V gene lost 2 bases and the J gene lost 5 bases, with 21 bases spanning the gap. Germline CDR1 is MNHNS and CDR2 is SASEGT. The CDR3 sequence: CASSEKFGRATWETQYF. As DNA, the CDR3 is TGTGCCAGCAGTGAAAAATTCGGCAGGGCGACCTGGGAGACCCAGTACTTC.

The chain is built from TRBV9 and TRBJ2-7; 14 bases agree with TRBD2. Germline V lookup: CDR1 SGDLS, CDR2 YYNGEE. The CDR3 consists of 15 residues. V lost 0 bases, J lost 6 bases, and 2 bases stayed unmatched. CDR3 residues: CASSVGLAGGGEQYF. CDR3 bases: TGTGCCAGCAGCGTAGGACTAGCGGGAGGGGGCGAGCAGTACTTC.